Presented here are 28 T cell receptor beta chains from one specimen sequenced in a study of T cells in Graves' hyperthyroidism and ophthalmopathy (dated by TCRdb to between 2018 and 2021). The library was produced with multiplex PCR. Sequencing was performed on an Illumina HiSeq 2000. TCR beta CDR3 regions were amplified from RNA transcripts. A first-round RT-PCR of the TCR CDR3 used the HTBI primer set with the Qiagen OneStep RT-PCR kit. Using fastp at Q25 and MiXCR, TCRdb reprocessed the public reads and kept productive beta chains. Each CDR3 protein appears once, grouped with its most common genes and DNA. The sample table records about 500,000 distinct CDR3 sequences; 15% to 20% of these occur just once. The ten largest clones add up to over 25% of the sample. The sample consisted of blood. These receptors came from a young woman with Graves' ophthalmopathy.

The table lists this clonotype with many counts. The CDR3 loop is CASSPLSGSLSGEQFF. CDR3 nucleotide sequence: TGTGCCAGCTCGCCGCTAAGCGGGAGTCTTTCGGGTGAGCAGTTCTTC. This chain connects TRBV18 to TRBJ2-1, with 8 bases that match TRBD2. Germline assignment: CDR1 KGHSH and CDR2 LQKENI. Trimming cost V 6 bases and J 9 bases; bases outside gene matches: 16. The CDR3 is 16 amino acids.

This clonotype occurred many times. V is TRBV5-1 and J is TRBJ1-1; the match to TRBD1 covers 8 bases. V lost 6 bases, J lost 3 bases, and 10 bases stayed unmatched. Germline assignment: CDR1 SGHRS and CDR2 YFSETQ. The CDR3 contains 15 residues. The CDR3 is CASTDRAGRDTEAFF. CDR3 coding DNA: TGCGCCAGCACGGACAGGGCCGGCCGGGACACTGAAGCTTTCTTT. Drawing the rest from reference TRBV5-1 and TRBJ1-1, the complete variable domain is KAGVTQTPRYLIKTRGQQVTLSCSPISGHRSVSWYQQTPGQGLQFLFEYFSETQRNKGNFPGRFSGRQFSNSRSEMNVSTLELGDSALYLCASTDRAGRDTEAFFGQGTRLTVV.

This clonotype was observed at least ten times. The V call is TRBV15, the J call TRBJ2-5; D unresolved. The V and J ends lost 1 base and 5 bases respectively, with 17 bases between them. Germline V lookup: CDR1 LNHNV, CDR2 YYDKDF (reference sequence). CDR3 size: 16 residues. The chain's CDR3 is CATSRGAPYAHETQYF. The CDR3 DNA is TGTGCCACCAGCAGAGGGGCCCCTTACGCTCACGAGACCCAGTACTTC.

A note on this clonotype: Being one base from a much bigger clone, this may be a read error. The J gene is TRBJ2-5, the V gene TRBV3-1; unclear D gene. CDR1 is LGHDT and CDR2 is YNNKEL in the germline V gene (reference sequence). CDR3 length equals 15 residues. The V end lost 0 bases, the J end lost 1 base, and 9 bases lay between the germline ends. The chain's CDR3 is CASSQEGATQETQYF. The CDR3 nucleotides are TGTGCCAGCAGCCAAGAAGGAGCTACCCAAGAGACCCAGTACTTC.

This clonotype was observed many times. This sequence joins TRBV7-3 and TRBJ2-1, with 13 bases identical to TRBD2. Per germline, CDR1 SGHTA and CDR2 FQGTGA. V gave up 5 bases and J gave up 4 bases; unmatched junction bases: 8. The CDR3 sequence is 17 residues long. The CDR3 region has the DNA TGTGCCAGCAGCGTCGCCGGGACTAGCGGGGTGTACAATGAGCAGTTCTTC. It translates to CASSVAGTSGVYNEQFF.

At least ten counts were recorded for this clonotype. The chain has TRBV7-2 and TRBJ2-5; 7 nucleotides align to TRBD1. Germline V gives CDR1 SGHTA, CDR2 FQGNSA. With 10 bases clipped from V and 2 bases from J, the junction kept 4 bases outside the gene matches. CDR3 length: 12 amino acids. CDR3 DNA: TGTGCCATCCGACAGGGACAAGAGACCCAGTACTTC. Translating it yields CAIRQGQETQYF.

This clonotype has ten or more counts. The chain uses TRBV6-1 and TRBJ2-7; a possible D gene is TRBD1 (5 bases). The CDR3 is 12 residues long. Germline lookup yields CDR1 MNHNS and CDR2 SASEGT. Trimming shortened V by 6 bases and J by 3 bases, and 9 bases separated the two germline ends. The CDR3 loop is CASRNRFYEQYF. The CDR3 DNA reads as TGTGCCAGCAGGAACAGGTTCTACGAGCAGTACTTC.

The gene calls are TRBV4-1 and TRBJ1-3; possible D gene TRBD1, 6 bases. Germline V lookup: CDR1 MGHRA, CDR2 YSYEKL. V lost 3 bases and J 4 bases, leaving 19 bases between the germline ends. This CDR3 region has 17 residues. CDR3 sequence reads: CASSQFTQGPRGNTIYF. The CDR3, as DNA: TGCGCCAGCAGCCAGTTCACTCAGGGGCCGCGGGGAAACACCATATATTTT.

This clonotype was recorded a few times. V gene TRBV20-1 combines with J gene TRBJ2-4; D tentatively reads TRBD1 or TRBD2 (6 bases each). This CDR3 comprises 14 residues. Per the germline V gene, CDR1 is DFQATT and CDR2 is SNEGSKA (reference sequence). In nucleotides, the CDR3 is TGCAGCGAAGGATTAGGGGGGGCCAAAAACATTCAGTACTTC. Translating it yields CSEGLGGAKNIQYF.

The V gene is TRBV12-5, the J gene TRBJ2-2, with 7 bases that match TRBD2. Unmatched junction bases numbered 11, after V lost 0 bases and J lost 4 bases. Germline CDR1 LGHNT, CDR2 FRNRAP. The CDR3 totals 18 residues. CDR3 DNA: TGTGCTAGTGGTTTGGTAGGAGGCGGACCGGGGGGCACCGGGGAGCTGTTTTTT. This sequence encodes CASGLVGGGPGGTGELFF.

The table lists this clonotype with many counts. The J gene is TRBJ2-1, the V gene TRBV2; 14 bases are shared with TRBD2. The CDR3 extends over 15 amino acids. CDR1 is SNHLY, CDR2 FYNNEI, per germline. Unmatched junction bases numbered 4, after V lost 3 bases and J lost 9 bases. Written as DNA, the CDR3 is TGTGCCAGCAGTGAGGGACTAGCGGGAGCAGGTGAGCAGTTCTTC. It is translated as CASSEGLAGAGEQFF.

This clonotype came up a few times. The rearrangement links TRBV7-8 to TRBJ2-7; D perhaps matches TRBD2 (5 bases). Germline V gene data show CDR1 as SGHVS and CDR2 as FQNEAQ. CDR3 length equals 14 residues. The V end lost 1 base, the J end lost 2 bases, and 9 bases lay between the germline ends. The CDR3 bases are TGTGCCAGCAGCTTAGTGCGGGTAGCCTACGAGCAGTACTTC. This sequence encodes CASSLVRVAYEQYF. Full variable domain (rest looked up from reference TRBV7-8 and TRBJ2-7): GAGVSQSPRYKVAKRGQDVALRCDPISGHVSLFWYQQALGQGPEFLTYFQNEAQLDKSGLPSDRFFAERPEGSVSTLKIQRTQQEDSAVYLCASSLVRVAYEQYFGPGTRLTVT.

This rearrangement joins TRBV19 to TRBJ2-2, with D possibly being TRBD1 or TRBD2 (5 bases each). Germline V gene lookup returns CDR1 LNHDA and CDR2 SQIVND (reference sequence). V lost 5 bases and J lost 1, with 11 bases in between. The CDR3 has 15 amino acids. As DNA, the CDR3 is TGTGCCAGTAGTTCGGGACCGCTGAACACCGGGGAGCTGTTTTTT. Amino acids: CASSSGPLNTGELFF. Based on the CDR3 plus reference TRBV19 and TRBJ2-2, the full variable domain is DGGITQSPKYLFRKEGQNVTLSCEQNLNHDAMYWYRQDPGQGLRLIYYSQIVNDFQKGDIAEGYSVSREKKESFPLTVTSAQKNPTAFYLCASSSGPLNTGELFFGEGSRLTVL.

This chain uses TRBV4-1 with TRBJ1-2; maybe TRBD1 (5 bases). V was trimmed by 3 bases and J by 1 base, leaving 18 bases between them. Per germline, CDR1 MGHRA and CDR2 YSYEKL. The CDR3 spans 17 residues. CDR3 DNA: TGCGCCAGCAGCCAGGAATCTGGACAATTGGATAACTATGGCTACACCTTC. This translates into CASSQESGQLDNYGYTF.

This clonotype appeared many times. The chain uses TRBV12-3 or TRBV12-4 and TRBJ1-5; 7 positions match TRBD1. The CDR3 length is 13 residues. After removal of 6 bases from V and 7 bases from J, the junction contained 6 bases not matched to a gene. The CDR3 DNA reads TGTGCCAGCAGCCCAGGGGGGGGCCAGCCCCAGCATTTT. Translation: CASSPGGGQPQHF.

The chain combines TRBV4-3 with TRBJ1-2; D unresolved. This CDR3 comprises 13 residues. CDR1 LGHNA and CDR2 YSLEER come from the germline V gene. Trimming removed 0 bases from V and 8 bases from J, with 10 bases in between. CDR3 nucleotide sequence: TGCGCCAGCAGCCAAGATTTCCTGGAGGGCTACACCTTC. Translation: CASSQDFLEGYTF.

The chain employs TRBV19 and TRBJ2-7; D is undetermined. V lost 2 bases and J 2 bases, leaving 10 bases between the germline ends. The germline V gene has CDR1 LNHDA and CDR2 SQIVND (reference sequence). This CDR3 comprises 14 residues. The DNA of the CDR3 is TGTGCCAGTAGTATAACGGAAAACCCCTACGAGCAGTACTTC. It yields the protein CASSITENPYEQYF.

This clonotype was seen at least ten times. Here the CDR3 DNA reads TGCAGTGCTAGAGAGGACAGTCGGGCTTTCTTT. As protein: CSAREDSRAFF. The V and J genes are TRBV20-1 and TRBJ1-1; perhaps TRBD1 as D (6 bases). The V gene's germline CDR1 is DFQATT and CDR2 SNEGSKA (reference sequence). This CDR3 has 11 amino acids. V was clipped by 0 bases and J by 11 bases, with 10 bases between them.

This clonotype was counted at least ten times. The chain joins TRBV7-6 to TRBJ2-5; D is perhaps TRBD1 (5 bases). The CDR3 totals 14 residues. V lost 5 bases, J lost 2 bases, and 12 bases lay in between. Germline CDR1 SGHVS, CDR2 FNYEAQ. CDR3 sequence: CASSGATGQETQYF. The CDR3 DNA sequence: TGTGCCAGCAGCGGGGCAACCGGGCAAGAGACCCAGTACTTC.

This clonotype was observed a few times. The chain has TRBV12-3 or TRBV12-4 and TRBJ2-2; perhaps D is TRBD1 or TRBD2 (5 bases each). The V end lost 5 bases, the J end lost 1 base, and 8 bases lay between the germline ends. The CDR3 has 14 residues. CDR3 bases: TGTGCCAGCAGTGGGGCGGGGAACACCGGGGAGCTGTTTTTT. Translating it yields CASSGAGNTGELFF.

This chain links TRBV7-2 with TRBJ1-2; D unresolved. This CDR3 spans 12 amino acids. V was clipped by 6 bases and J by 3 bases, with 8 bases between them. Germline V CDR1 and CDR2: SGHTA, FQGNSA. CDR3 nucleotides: TGTGCCAGCAGAGCTGGTGACTATGGCTACACCTTC. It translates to CASRAGDYGYTF.

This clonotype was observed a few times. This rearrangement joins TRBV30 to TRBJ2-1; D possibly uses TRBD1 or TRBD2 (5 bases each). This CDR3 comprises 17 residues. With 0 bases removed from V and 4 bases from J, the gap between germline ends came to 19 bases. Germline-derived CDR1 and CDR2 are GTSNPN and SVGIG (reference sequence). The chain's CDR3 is CAWSVILGVRIYNEQFF. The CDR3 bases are TGTGCCTGGAGTGTTATATTGGGGGTCAGGATATACAATGAGCAGTTCTTC.

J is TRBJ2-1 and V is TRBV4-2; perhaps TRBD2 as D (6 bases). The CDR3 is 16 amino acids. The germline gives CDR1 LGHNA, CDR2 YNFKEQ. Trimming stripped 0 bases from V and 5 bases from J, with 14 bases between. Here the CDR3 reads CASSQDWLTGDNEQFF. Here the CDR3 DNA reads TGTGCCAGCAGCCAAGACTGGCTGACGGGGGACAATGAGCAGTTCTTC.

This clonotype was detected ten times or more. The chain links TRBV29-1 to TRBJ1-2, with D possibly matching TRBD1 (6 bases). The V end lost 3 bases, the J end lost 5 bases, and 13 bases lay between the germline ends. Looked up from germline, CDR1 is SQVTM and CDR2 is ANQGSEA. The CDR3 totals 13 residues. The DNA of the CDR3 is TGCAGCGTTGACAGGGGTTGGCAATATGGCTACACCTTC. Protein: CSVDRGWQYGYTF.

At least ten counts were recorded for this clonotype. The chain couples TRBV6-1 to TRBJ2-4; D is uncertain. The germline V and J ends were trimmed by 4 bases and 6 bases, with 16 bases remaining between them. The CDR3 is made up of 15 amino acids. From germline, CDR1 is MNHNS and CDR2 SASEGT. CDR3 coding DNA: TGTGCCAGCAGTGTAAATGGGGTTAATGGAAACATTCAGTACTTC. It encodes CASSVNGVNGNIQYF.

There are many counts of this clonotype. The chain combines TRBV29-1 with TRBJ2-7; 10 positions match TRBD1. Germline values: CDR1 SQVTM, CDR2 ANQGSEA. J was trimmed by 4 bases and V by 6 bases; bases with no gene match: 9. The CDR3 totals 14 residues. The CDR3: CSVRYRDRGYEQYF. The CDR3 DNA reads TGCAGCGTCCGGTACCGGGACAGGGGATACGAGCAGTACTTC.

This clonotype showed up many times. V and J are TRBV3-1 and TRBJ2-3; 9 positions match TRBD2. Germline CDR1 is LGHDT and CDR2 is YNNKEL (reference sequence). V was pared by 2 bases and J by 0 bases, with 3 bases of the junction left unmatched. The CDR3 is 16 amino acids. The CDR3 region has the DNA TGTGCCAGCAGCCAACTAGCGGGGTCAAGCACAGATACGCAGTATTTT. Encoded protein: CASSQLAGSSTDTQYF.

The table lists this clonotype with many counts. The CDR3 loop is CASSANAGRGETQYF. In DNA, the CDR3 is TGTGCCAGCAGTGCAAACGCCGGAAGGGGGGAGACCCAGTACTTC. The chain couples TRBV2 to TRBJ2-5; perhaps TRBD1 as D (6 bases). V was shortened by 4 bases and J by 5 bases, with 17 bases between the two germline ends. CDR1 SNHLY and CDR2 FYNNEI come from the germline V gene. The CDR3 is 15 amino acids.